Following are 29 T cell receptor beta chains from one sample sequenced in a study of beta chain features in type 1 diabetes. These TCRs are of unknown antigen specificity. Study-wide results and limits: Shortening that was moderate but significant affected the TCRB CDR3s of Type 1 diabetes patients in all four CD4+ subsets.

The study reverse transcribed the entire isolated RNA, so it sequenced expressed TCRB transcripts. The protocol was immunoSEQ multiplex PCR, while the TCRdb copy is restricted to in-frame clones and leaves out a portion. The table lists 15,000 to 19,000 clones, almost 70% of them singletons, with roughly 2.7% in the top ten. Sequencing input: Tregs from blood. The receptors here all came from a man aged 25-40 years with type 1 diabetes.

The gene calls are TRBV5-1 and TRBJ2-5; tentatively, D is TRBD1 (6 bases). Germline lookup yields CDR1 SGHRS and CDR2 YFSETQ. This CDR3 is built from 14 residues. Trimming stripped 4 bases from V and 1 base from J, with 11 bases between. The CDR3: CASSNPRGQETQYF. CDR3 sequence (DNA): TGCGCCAGCAGCAACCCCAGGGGCCAAGAGACCCAGTACTTC.

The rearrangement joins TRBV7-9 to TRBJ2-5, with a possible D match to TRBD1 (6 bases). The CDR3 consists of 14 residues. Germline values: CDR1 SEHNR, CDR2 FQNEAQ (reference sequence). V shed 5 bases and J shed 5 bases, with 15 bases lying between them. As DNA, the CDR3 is TGTGCCAGCAGCCCGGGACACCCGAGGGAGACCCAGTACTTC. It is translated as CASSPGHPRETQYF. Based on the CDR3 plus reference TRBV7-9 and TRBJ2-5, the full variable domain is DTGVSQNPRHKITKRGQNVTFRCDPISEHNRLYWYRQTLGQGPEFLTYFQNEAQLEKSRLLSDRFSAERPKGSFSTLEIQRTEQGDSAMYLCASSPGHPRETQYFGPGTRLLVL.

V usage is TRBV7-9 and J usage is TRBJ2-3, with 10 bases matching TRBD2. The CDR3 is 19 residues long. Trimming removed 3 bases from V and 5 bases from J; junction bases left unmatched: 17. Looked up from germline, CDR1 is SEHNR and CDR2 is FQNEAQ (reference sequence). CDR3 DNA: TGTGCCAGCAGCTTGTCACCCGCACCACTAGCGGGGAAGAGAGATACGCAGTATTTT. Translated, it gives CASSLSPAPLAGKRDTQYF.

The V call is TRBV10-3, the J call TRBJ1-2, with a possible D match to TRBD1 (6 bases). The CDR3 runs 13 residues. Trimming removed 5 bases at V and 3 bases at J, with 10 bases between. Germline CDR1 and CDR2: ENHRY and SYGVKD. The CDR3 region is CAISLRQDYGYTF. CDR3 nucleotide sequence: TGTGCCATCAGTCTCCGACAGGACTATGGCTACACCTTC.

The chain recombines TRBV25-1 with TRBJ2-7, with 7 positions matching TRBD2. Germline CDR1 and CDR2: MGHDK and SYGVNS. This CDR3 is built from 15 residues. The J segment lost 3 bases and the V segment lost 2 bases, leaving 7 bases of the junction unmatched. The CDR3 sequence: CASSEPGGANYEQYF. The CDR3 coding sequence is TGTGCCAGCAGTGAACCGGGGGGTGCCAACTACGAGCAGTACTTC.

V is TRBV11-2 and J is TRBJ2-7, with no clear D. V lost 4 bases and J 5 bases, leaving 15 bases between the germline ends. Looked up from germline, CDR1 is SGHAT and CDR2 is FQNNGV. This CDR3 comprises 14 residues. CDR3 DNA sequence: TGTGCCAGCAGCTCCCTGTTCGGGTATAACGAGCAGTACTTC. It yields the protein CASSSLFGYNEQYF.

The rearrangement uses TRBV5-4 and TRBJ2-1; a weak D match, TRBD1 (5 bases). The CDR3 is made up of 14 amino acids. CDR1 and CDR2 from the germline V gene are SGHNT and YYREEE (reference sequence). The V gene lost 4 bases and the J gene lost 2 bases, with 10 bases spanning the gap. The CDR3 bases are TGTGCCAGCAGCGTGGACAACACCTACAATGAGCAGTTCTTC. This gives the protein CASSVDNTYNEQFF.

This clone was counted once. For the CDR3, the DNA is TGTGCCAGTATGAGGGTTGCATCGAGAACTGAAGCTTTCTTT. Translation gives CASMRVASRTEAFF. The gene calls are TRBV19 and TRBJ1-1; D is undetermined. The CDR3 extends over 14 amino acids. Germline V gene lookup returns CDR1 LNHDA and CDR2 SQIVND (reference sequence). V was pared by 7 bases and J by 5 bases, with 17 bases between.

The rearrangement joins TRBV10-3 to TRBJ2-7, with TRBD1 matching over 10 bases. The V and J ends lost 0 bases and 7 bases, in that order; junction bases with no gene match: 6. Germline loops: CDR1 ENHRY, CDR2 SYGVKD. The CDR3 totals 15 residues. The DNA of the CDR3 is TGTGCCATCAGTGAGTCGAGACAGGGGGCGAGTGAGCAGTACTTC. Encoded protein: CAISESRQGASEQYF.

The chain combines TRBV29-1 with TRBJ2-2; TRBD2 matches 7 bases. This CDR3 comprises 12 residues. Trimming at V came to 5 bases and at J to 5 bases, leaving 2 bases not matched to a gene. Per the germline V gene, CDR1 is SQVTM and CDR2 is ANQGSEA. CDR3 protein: CSVSGGTGELFF. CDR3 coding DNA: TGCAGCGTTTCCGGGGGGACCGGGGAGCTGTTTTTT.

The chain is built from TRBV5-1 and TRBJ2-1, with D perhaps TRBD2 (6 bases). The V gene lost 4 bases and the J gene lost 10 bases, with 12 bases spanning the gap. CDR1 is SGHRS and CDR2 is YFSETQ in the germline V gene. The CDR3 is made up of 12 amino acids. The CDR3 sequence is CASSGGTGEQFF. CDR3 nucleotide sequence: TGCGCCAGCAGCGGAGGGACCGGGGAGCAGTTCTTC. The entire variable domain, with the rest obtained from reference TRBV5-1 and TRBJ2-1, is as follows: KAGVTQTPRYLIKTRGQQVTLSCSPISGHRSVSWYQQTPGQGLQFLFEYFSETQRNKGNFPGRFSGRQFSNSRSEMNVSTLELGDSALYLCASSGGTGEQFFGPGTRLTVL.

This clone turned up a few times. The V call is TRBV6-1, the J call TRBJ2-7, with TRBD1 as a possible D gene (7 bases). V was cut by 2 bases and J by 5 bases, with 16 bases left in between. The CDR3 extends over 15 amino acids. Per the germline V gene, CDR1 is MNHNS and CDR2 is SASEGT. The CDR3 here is CASSEWAGGIDEQYF. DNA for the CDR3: TGTGCCAGCAGTGAATGGGCAGGGGGGATAGACGAGCAGTACTTC.

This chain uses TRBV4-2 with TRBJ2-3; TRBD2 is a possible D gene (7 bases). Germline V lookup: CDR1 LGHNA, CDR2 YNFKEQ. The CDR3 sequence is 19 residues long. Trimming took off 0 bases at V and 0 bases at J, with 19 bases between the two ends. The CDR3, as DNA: TGTGCCAGCAGCCAAGAGGGGGGCGGGGGCCCAATTAGCACAGATACGCAGTATTTT. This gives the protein CASSQEGGGGPISTDTQYF.

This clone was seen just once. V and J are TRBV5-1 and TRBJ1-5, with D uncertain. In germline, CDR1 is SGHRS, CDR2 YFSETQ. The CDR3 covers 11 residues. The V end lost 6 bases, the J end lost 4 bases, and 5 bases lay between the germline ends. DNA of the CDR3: TGCGCCAGCATCCCAAATCAGCCCCAGCATTTT. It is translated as CASIPNQPQHF.

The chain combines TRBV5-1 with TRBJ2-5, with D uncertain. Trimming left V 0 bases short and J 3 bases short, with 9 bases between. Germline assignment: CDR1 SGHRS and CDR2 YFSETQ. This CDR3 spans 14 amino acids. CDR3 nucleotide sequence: TGCGCCAGCAGCTTGGTAGCCGGAAAAGAGACCCAGTACTTC. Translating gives CASSLVAGKETQYF.

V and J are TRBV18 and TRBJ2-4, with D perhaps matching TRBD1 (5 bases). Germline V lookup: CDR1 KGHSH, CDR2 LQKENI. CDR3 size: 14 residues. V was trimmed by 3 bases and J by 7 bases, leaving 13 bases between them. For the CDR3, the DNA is TGTGCCAGCTCACCTGCCGCAGGGCCGAACATTCAGTACTTC. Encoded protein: CASSPAAGPNIQYF.

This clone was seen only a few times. The CDR3 reads CASSPRLATDTQYF. The CDR3 DNA reads TGTGCCAGCAGCCCGAGGCTCGCGACAGATACGCAGTATTTT. The J gene is TRBJ2-3, the V gene TRBV9; D remains ambiguous. Germline V lookup: CDR1 SGDLS, CDR2 YYNGEE. The CDR3 is made up of 14 amino acids. Trimming shortened V by 4 bases and J by 3 bases, and 12 bases separated the two germline ends.

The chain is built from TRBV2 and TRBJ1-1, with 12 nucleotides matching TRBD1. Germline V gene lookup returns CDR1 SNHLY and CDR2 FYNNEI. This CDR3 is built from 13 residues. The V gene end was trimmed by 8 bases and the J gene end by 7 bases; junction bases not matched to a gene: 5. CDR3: CASGGTGGIEAFF. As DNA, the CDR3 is TGTGCCAGCGGAGGGACAGGGGGCATTGAAGCTTTCTTT.

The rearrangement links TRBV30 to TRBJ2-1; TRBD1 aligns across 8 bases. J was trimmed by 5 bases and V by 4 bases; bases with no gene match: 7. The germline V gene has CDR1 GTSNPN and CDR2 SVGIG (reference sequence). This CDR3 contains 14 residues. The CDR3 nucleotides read TGTGCCTGGACCAAACAGGGGGAAGACAATGAGCAGTTCTTC. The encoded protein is CAWTKQGEDNEQFF.

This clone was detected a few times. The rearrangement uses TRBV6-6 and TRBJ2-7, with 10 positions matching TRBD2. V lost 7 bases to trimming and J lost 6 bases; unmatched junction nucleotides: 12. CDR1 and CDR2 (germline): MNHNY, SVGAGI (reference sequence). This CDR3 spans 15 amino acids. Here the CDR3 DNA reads TGTGCCAGCACCTTGGGCCTAGCGGGAGTGGGCGAGCAGTACTTC. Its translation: CASTLGLAGVGEQYF.

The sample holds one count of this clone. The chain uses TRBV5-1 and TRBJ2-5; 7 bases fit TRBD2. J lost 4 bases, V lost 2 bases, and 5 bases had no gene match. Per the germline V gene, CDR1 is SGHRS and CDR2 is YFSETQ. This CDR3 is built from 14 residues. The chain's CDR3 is CASSFGLERETQYF. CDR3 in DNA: TGCGCCAGCAGCTTTGGACTAGAGAGAGAGACCCAGTACTTC.

The CDR3 loop reads CASTRDRELYNEQFF. CDR3 nucleotides: TGCGCCAGCACCCGGGACAGGGAACTCTACAATGAGCAGTTCTTC. The chain recombines TRBV5-1 with TRBJ2-1; TRBD1 matches 9 bases. Germline CDR1 is SGHRS and CDR2 is YFSETQ. V shed 6 bases, J shed 3 bases, and the junction held 7 bases outside the gene matches. The CDR3 loop spans 15 amino acids.

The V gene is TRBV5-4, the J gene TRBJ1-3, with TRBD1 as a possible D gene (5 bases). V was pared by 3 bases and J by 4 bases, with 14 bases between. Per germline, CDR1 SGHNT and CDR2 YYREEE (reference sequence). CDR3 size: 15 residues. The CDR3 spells CASSSAGQGGNTIYF. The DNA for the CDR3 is TGTGCCAGCAGCTCGGCCGGGCAGGGAGGAAACACCATATATTTT.

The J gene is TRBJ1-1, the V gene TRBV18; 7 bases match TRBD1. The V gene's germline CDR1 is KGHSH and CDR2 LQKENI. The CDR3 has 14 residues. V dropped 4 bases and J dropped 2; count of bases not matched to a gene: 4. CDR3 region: CASSRGTANTEAFF. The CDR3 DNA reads TGTGCCAGCTCACGAGGGACAGCAAACACTGAAGCTTTCTTT.

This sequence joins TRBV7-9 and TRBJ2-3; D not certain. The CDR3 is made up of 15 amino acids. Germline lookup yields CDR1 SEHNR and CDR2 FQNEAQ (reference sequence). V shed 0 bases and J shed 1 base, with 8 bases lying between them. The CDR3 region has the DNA TGTGCCAGCAGCTTAGCTGGGCAGGGCACAGATACGCAGTATTTT. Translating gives CASSLAGQGTDTQYF.

CDR3 in amino acids: CSVEDGRAGDTQYF. The CDR3 coding sequence is TGCAGCGTTGAGGACGGGAGGGCCGGGGATACGCAGTATTTT. The chain carries TRBV29-1 and TRBJ2-3, with 8 bases matching TRBD2. Germline V CDR1 and CDR2: SQVTM, ANQGSEA. The V and J ends lost 3 bases and 6 bases, in that order; junction bases with no gene match: 8. The CDR3 sequence is 14 residues long.

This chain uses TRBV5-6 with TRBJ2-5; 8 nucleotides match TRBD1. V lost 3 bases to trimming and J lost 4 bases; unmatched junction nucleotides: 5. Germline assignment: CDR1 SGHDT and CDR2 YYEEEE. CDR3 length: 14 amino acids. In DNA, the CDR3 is TGTGCCAGCAGCTCCAGGGGGCGGTTAGAGACCCAGTACTTC. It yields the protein CASSSRGRLETQYF.

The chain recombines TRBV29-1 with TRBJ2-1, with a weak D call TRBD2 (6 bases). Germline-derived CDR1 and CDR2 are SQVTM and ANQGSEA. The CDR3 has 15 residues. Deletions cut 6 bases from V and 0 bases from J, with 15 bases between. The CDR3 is CSVRRDGFSYNEQFF. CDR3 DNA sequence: TGCAGCGTGAGGAGGGACGGCTTCTCCTACAATGAGCAGTTCTTC.

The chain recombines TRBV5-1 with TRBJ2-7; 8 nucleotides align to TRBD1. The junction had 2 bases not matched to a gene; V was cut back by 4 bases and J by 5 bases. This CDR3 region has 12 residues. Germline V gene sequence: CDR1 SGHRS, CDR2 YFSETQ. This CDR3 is CASSRTGNEQYF. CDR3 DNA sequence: TGCGCCAGCAGCCGGACAGGGAACGAGCAGTACTTC.